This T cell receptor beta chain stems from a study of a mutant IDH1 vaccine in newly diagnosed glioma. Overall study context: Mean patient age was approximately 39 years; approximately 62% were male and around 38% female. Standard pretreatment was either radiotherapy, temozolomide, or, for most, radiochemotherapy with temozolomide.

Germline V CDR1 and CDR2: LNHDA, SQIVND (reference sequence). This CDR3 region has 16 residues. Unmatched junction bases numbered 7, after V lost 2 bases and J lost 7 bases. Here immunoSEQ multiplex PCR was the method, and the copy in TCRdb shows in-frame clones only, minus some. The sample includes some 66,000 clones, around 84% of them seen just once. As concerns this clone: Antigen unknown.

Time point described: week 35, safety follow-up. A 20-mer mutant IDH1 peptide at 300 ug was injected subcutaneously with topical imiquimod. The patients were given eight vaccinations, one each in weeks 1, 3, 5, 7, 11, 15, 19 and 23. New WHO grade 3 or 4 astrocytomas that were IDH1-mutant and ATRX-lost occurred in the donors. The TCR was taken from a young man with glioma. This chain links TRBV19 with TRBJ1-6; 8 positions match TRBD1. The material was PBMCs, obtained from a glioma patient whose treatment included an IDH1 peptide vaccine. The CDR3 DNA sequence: TGTGCCAGTAGTATATTTTCCGGACAGGGCAATTCACCCCTCCACTTT. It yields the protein CASSIFSGQGNSPLHF.